These 17 T cell receptor beta chains originate from one sample sequenced in a study of T-cell reconstitution after alpha-beta-depleted transplantation in children. TCRbeta library preparation incorporated unique molecular identifiers. TCRdb passed the PCR reads through MiXCR, listing each CDR3 protein once. In the table there are about 580,000 distinct CDR3 sequences, 23% of which are singletons. This specimen was PBMCs, mostly from graft donor cells, taken 360 days after TCRalphabeta/CD19-depleted stem cell transplant. These receptors were taken from a boy under two years old who had a stem cell transplant for acute myeloid leukemia, so the T cells may come from the graft donor.

Only a few counts were recorded for this clonotype. The chain couples TRBV5-1 to TRBJ1-1; D is perhaps TRBD1 (6 bases). Germline V CDR1 and CDR2: SGHRS, YFSETQ. The CDR3 length is 15 residues. V was clipped by 0 bases and J by 3 bases, with 12 bases between them. CDR3 loop: CASSLGAGEDTEAFF. Written as DNA, the CDR3 is TGCGCCAGCAGCTTGGGCGCAGGGGAGGACACTGAAGCTTTCTTT.

This clonotype appeared many times. This chain uses TRBV20-1 with TRBJ2-1; D may correspond to TRBD1 or TRBD2 (6 bases each). Trimming took off 4 bases at V and 0 bases at J, with 16 bases between the two ends. The germline gives CDR1 DFQATT, CDR2 SNEGSKA (reference sequence). This CDR3 comprises 16 residues. CDR3 sequence reads: CSATLPGAFSYNEQFF. CDR3 nucleotide sequence: TGCAGTGCTACGTTACCGGGGGCCTTCTCCTACAATGAGCAGTTCTTC.

This clonotype was picked up a small number of times. This chain links TRBV29-1 with TRBJ2-2; TRBD1 matches at 8 bases. The CDR3 runs to 12 residues. CDR1 is SQVTM, CDR2 ANQGSEA, per germline. Trimming removed 8 bases from V and 6 bases from J; junction bases left unmatched: 5. CDR3 residues: CSSQGEAGELFF. The CDR3 DNA reads as TGCAGCTCACAGGGGGAAGCCGGGGAGCTGTTTTTT.

In this sample, this clonotype turned up a few times. The chain recombines TRBV21-1 with TRBJ2-3. TRBV21-1 is classified as a pseudogene. This CDR3 is 15 amino acids long. Here the CDR3 reads CASSHKPTSTDTQYF. The CDR3 DNA reads TGTGCCAGCAGTCATAAACCGACTAGCACAGATACGCAGTATTTT.

This clonotype was picked up many times. An end of the junction differs from the germline gene, which may be a read error. The chain recombines TRBV4-3 with TRBJ2-2; D uncertain. The CDR3 consists of 15 residues. Per the germline V gene, CDR1 is LGHNA and CDR2 is YSLEER. Written as DNA, the CDR3 is TGCGCCAGCAGCAAAGAGAACTACAACACCGGGGAGCTGTTTTTT. It yields the protein CASSKENYNTGELFF.

This clonotype was seen ten or more times. The gene calls are TRBV9 and TRBJ2-3, with 13 bases lining up with TRBD2. Germline CDR1 SGDLS, CDR2 YYNGEE. This CDR3 is built from 16 residues. The V segment lost 3 bases and the J segment 3 bases; nucleotides outside the gene matches: 4. The CDR3 loop is CASSAGLAGRTDTQYF. The DNA for the CDR3 is TGTGCCAGCAGCGCGGGACTAGCGGGGAGGACAGATACGCAGTATTTT. Filled out from reference TRBV9 and TRBJ2-3, the complete variable domain reads DSGVTQTPKHLITATGQRVTLRCSPRSGDLSVYWYQQSLDQGLQFLIQYYNGEERAKGNILERFSAQQFPDLHSELNLSSLELGDSALYFCASSAGLAGRTDTQYFGPGTRLTVL.

The CDR3 coding sequence is TGTGCCAGCAGCTCACCTGGTTTAGGTACCGGGGAGCTGTTTTTT. The encoded protein is CASSSPGLGTGELFF. The chain uses TRBV7-2 and TRBJ2-2; D not certain. This CDR3 spans 15 amino acids. The V end was cut by 4 bases, the J end by 5 bases, with 14 bases between. CDR1 is SGHTA and CDR2 is FQGNSA in the germline V gene. The full variable domain, its missing parts supplied by reference TRBV7-2 and TRBJ2-2, is GAGVSQSPSNKVTEKGKDVELRCDPISGHTALYWYRQSLGQGLEFLIYFQGNSAPDKSGLPSDRFSAERTGGSVSTLTIQRTQQEDSAVYLCASSSPGLGTGELFFGEGSRLTVL.

This chain joins TRBV6-1 and TRBJ1-4; the D is unclear. Trimming shortened V by 5 bases and J by 8 bases, and 15 bases separated the two germline ends. Germline V gives CDR1 MNHNS, CDR2 SASEGT. The CDR3 has 14 amino acids. The CDR3 DNA sequence: TGTGCCAGCAGTACCGGGCCCCGAATAGAAAAACTGTTTTTT. Its translation: CASSTGPRIEKLFF.

In its sample, this clonotype was seen a few times. The chain employs TRBV12-3 or TRBV12-4 and TRBJ2-2; 8 nucleotides match TRBD2. The V gene end was trimmed by 3 bases and the J gene end by 2 bases; junction bases not matched to a gene: 8. The CDR3 extends over 17 amino acids. The CDR3 bases are TGTGCCAGCAGTTTTTCTCGACTAGCGCCAAACACCGGGGAGCTGTTTTTT. Translated: CASSFSRLAPNTGELFF.

This clonotype was found many times. The rearrangement joins TRBV6-1 to TRBJ2-5; D not resolved. From germline, CDR1 is MNHNS and CDR2 SASEGT. V lost 6 bases and J lost 0, with 14 bases in between. The CDR3 is 15 amino acids. CDR3 protein: CASSPLDQNQETQYF. The CDR3 coding sequence is TGTGCCAGCAGCCCATTGGACCAGAACCAAGAGACCCAGTACTTC.

The chain employs TRBV20-1 and TRBJ2-2; D gene ambiguous. Trimming removed 1 base at V and 2 bases at J, with 8 bases between. The CDR3 extends over 14 amino acids. From germline, CDR1 is DFQATT and CDR2 SNEGSKA (reference sequence). The CDR3 DNA reads TGCAGTGCTAGAGGCGCTTTAAACACCGGGGAGCTGTTTTTT. Residues: CSARGALNTGELFF.

The rearrangement links TRBV28 to TRBJ2-3, with unresolved D. Germline V gene sequence: CDR1 MDHEN, CDR2 SYDVKM. Deletions cut 3 bases from V and 0 bases from J, with 16 bases between. The CDR3 is made up of 17 amino acids. The CDR3 DNA sequence: TGTGCCAGCAGTTTGGCCAGCGATTACTCTAGCACAGATACGCAGTATTTT. Residues: CASSLASDYSSTDTQYF.

J is TRBJ2-1 and V is TRBV7-9; unclear D gene. V lost 1 base to trimming and J lost 5 bases, with 12 bases between them. Per the germline V gene, CDR1 is SEHNR and CDR2 is FQNEAQ (reference sequence). CDR3 length: 15 residues. The CDR3 loop reads CASSLDVWIHNEQFF. CDR3 DNA sequence: TGTGCCAGCAGCTTAGACGTCTGGATACACAATGAGCAGTTCTTC.

The chain employs TRBV10-3 and TRBJ1-1, with 7 bases lining up with TRBD1. The CDR3 length is 14 residues. The trim removed 5 bases at V and 4 bases at J, leaving 7 bases unmatched. Germline V gene data show CDR1 as ENHRY and CDR2 as SYGVKD. This CDR3 reads CAISTGEAGTEAFF. CDR3 nucleotides: TGTGCCATCAGTACAGGGGAGGCGGGCACTGAAGCTTTCTTT.

This clonotype was counted ten times or more. This sequence joins TRBV28 and TRBJ2-1; 8 bases line up with TRBD1. This CDR3 has 17 residues. Germline V lookup: CDR1 MDHEN, CDR2 SYDVKM. J gave up 3 bases and V 2 bases, and 9 bases lay outside the gene matches. Here the CDR3 DNA reads TGTGCCAGCAGTTTACCCCGGGGACAGGCCTACTACAATGAGCAGTTCTTC. Protein sequence: CASSLPRGQAYYNEQFF.

The chain combines TRBV27 with TRBJ2-1; weak D call: TRBD1 (5 bases). The CDR3 extends over 15 amino acids. Germline V gene sequence: CDR1 MNHEY, CDR2 SMNVEV (reference sequence). V lost 2 bases, J lost 8 bases, and 16 bases lay in between. The CDR3 DNA sequence: TGTGCCAGCAGTTTACCGGACACCCGGATCTATGAGCAGTTCTTC. It encodes CASSLPDTRIYEQFF.

This clonotype was found a few times. J is TRBJ2-7 and V is TRBV7-9; TRBD1 agrees at 7 bases. The CDR3 totals 15 residues. Germline CDR1 SEHNR, CDR2 FQNEAQ (reference sequence). Trimming cost V 1 base and J 7 bases; bases outside gene matches: 10. Here the CDR3 DNA reads TGTGCCAGCAGCTTAGTGGTGACAGGGTCGTATGAGCAGTACTTC. This codes for CASSLVVTGSYEQYF.